The following is a T cell receptor beta chain sequence with its context. The antigen it binds to is not known. No base quality values were provided; no much bigger clone lies one nucleotide off. TCRbeta CDR3 regions were amplified from genomic DNA using the immunoSEQ Assay, a bias-controlled multiplex PCR. Per the source publication's procedure: Within the assay, amplification of reference gene primers was used to estimate how many nucleated cells each sample contained. To quantify the absolute abundance of each unique TCRbeta CDR3 rearrangement, sequence reads were collapsed and filtered. For each sample, productive Simpson clonality was calculated by taking the square root of Simpson's diversity index across productive rearrangements. TCRdb re-hosts the immuneACCESS table, in-frame sequences only. Its copies lack some clones; in the studies checked, an unresolved V gene accounts for under half of them, and the cause for the rest is not known. The D gene and trimming were derived from the DNA, and the V and J assignments and clone size from that table. Recorded for this sample are about 50,000 clones; 79% of them occurred a single time. The top ten constitute 20% to 30% of the sample.

This sample stems from a study of blood T cell repertoires in COVID-19 (TCRdb year 2020). For context, the study as a whole: Samples covering the acute and convalescent phases of COVID-19 were provided by collaborators in the United States, Italy and Spain. The material from the prospective study consisted of cDNA or gDNA derived from T cells, B-cell-depleted T cells, or PBMCs. The repertoires were released in a freely available public database meant as a resource for research on the immune response to SARS-CoV-2. Nearly every sample came with metadata listing a de-identified subject ID, COVID-19 status, age in years and sex. Subjects who had been exposed to COVID-19, were actively infected with it, or had recovered from it provided the deeply sampled blood TCRbeta repertoires that made up the dataset. Samples were obtained from the ongoing ImmuneRACE study (first 160 participants) and from 1,200 or so subjects provided by 6 global collaborators. Where available, HLA class I and class II types were taken from metadata supplied by the sample provider and were not determined by assay-based typing. Study-wide conclusions, independent of this receptor: The amount of clinical and demographic metadata varied by source and participant and was provided uncurated.

Trimming costs V 5 bases and J 0 bases, and their ends lie 14 bases apart. The CDR3 holds 15 amino acids from the cysteine to the phenylalanine. Here the CDR3 DNA is all that survives: 45 bases in frame from base 1. As encoded in the germline V gene, CDR1 is SGHTA while CDR2 is FQGNSA. The collaborating institutions used their own protocols to collect whole blood in K2EDTA tubes. For TCRbeta analysis, collaborators shipped samples in one of three forms: frozen whole blood, isolated PBMCs, or DNA extracted from either of those sample types. Sequencing was performed on peripheral blood. The chain couples TRBV7-2 to TRBJ2-7; no D gene call is confident. This clonotype was sampled from a man aged 70-80 years with acute or convalescent COVID-19. The sequence in DNA is TGTGCCAGCAGCAGAGGTGCCCTTCGCTCCTACGAGCAGTACTTC. Its protein reads: CASSRGALRSYEQYF.